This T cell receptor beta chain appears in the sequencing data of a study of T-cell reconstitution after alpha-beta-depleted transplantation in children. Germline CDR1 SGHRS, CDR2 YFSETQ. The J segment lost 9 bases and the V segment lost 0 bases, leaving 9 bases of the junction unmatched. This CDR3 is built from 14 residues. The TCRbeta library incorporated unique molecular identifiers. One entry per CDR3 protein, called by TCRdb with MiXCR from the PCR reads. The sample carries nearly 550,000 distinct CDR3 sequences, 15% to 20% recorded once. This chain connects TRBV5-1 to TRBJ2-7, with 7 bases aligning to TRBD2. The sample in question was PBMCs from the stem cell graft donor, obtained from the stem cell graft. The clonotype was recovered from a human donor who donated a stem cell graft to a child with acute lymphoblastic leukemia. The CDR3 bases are TGCGCCAGCAGCTTGGTGGGAGGGACCAACCCGCAGTACTTC. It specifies CASSLVGGTNPQYF.